The rows below give T cell receptor beta chains drawn from one sample of a study of CD8 T cells in Susac syndrome. TCRdb re-called the immunoSEQ multiplex PCR reads through MiXCR, storing one row per CDR3 protein. The sample consists of 70,000 to 100,000 distinct CDR3 sequences, 90% to 97% of them appearing once. Material: CD8+ T cells from PBMCs. These receptors were collected from a human donor with Susac syndrome. CDR3s include the opening cysteine and the closing phenylalanine or tryptophan. Fields, in order: J gene, clone size, V gene, D gene, CDR3 DNA, CDR3 protein. A D gene is named only where the DNA matches it firmly. Clone size, where shown, is once, few, many, or a class for clones that have expanded.

J: TRBJ1-5
size: -
V: TRBV3-1
D: -
DNA: TGTGCCAGCAGCCAAGGGCACCATAGCAATCAGCCCCAGCATTTT
CDR3: CASSQGHHSNQPQHF

J: TRBJ2-5
size: -
V: TRBV7-8
D: -
DNA: TGTGCCAGCAGCTTAGAGTTGGGGCAGGAGACCCAGTACTTC
CDR3: CASSLELGQETQYF

J: TRBJ2-2
size: -
V: TRBV20-1
D: -
DNA: TGCAGTGCTAGGGATAACCCTGCGGCCCTTTACACCGGGGAGCTGTTTTTT
CDR3: CSARDNPAALYTGELFF

J: TRBJ2-2
size: -
V: TRBV29-1
D: TRBD1
DNA: TGCAGCGTTTCCCGGACAGGGAGCACCGGGGAGCTGTTTTTT
CDR3: CSVSRTGSTGELFF

J: TRBJ2-1
size: medium-sized
V: TRBV6-2/TRBV6-3
D: TRBD2
DNA: TGTGCCAGCAGTTATTCCATCGGAGGCGGGAGGCATGAGCAGTTCTTC
CDR3: CASSYSIGGGRHEQFF

J: TRBJ2-3
size: -
V: TRBV5-6
D: -
DNA: TGTGCCAGCAGCTTCTGGGGGGGCCCAGATACGCAGTATTTT
CDR3: CASSFWGGPDTQYF

J: TRBJ2-7
size: -
V: TRBV15
D: -
DNA: TGTGCCACCAGAGCGGACGGATCCTACGAGCAGTACTTC
CDR3: CATRADGSYEQYF

J: TRBJ2-7
size: -
V: TRBV29-1
D: TRBD1
DNA: TGCAGCGTTGAAACGACGCCTGGGGACAGGCCCCACTACGAGCAGTACTTC
CDR3: CSVETTPGDRPHYEQYF

J: TRBJ2-3
size: -
V: TRBV7-9
D: TRBD2
DNA: TGTGCCTCGATGGTAGCGGGTCGCACAGATACGCAGTATTTT
CDR3: CASMVAGRTDTQYF

J: TRBJ2-2
size: -
V: TRBV20-1
D: -
DNA: TGCAGTGCTAGTTCCGAAACGAACACCGGGGAGCTGTTTTTT
CDR3: CSASSETNTGELFF

J: TRBJ2-5
size: -
V: TRBV28
D: TRBD2
DNA: TGTGCCAGCAGTAATCCTGCGGGGGAAGAGACCCAGTACTTC
CDR3: CASSNPAGEETQYF

J: TRBJ2-7
size: -
V: TRBV10-3
D: -
DNA: TGTGCCATCAGTGAGGGAGTCTACGAGCAGTACTTC
CDR3: CAISEGVYEQYF

J: TRBJ1-2
size: -
V: TRBV14
D: -
DNA: TGTGCCAGCAGCGCCCGGGACGGTGATGGCTACACCTTC
CDR3: CASSARDGDGYTF

J: TRBJ2-6
size: -
V: TRBV7-8
D: -
DNA: TGTGCCAGCAGCTCCAGGGTTGGGGCCAACGTCCTGACTTTC
CDR3: CASSSRVGANVLTF

J: TRBJ2-1
size: -
V: TRBV20-1
D: -
DNA: TGCAGTGCGGGACTCTCCGAGTTTCACGAGCAGTTCTTC
CDR3: CSAGLSEFHEQFF

J: TRBJ2-1
size: -
V: TRBV27
D: -
DNA: TGTGCCAGCAGTTTTACCCCCGGCGATGAGCAGTTCTTC
CDR3: CASSFTPGDEQFF